The present TCR beta chain was sequenced within a study of blood T cell repertoires in COVID-19. Overall study context: The United States, Italy and Spain supplied acute and convalescent COVID-19 samples.

In germline, CDR1 is KGHSH, CDR2 LQKENI. The V and J ends lost 6 bases and 1 base, in that order; junction bases with no gene match: 10. This CDR3 spans 16 amino acids. Profiled with immunoSEQ multiplex PCR; TCRdb holds only in-frame clones, not every one. The data hold more than 90,000 clones, with 75% to 90% observed a single time. The clonotype originates from a man between 70 and 80 years old with acute or convalescent COVID-19. Sequencing was performed on peripheral blood. This chain connects TRBV18 to TRBJ1-1; 8 bases align to TRBD1. The CDR3 DNA is TGTGCCAGCTCCCACGGACAGGGAGAGTGGAACACTGAAGCTTTCTTT. Its translation is CASSHGQGEWNTEAFF.